The 20 T cell receptor beta chains presented below share a single source sample, sequenced in a study of regulatory T cells in long-lasting Graves disease. Researchers made TCR beta libraries by using iRepertoire HTBI primers and running Arm-PCR on CDR3 regions. TCRdb passed the multiplex PCR reads through MiXCR, listing each CDR3 protein once. The sample has about 660,000 distinct CDR3 sequences; about 32% are singletons. This sample's time point: persistent/refractory GD, antithyroid drugs over 5 years with positive TRAb. RNA from PBMCs was the source of the TCR library. Here the sequenced sample was peripheral blood mononuclear cells (PBMCs), taken when the disease was refractory, from a patient treated with antithyroid drugs. Receptors were obtained from a female donor with Graves disease.

This chain joins TRBV9 and TRBJ2-4; no reliable D call. The CDR3 runs 15 residues. CDR1 and CDR2 (germline): SGDLS, YYNGEE. V was trimmed by 4 bases and J by 3 bases, leaving 14 bases between them. In DNA form, the CDR3 reads TGTGCCAGCAGCCCTGGGTTTAGTGACAAAAACATTCAGTACTTC. It codes for CASSPGFSDKNIQYF.

This clonotype was picked up a small number of times. The chain combines TRBV6-1 with TRBJ2-7; maybe TRBD1 (6 bases). Germline loops: CDR1 MNHNS, CDR2 SASEGT. Trimming left V 7 bases short and J 2 bases short, with 24 bases between. The CDR3 spans 17 residues. The CDR3 DNA sequence: TGTGCCAGCACCCCTTCGTTCGGGCCGGGGACAACCTACGAGCAGTACTTC. Protein product: CASTPSFGPGTTYEQYF.

This chain connects TRBV6-1 to TRBJ1-5; possible D gene TRBD1, 6 bases. Germline assignment: CDR1 MNHNS and CDR2 SASEGT. The V and J ends lost 6 bases and 3 bases respectively, with 18 bases between them. This CDR3 has 16 amino acids. The CDR3 DNA is TGTGCCAGCAGGCGGCGGGGGGCGACGAACAATCAGCCCCAGCATTTT. This codes for CASRRRGATNNQPQHF.

This clonotype was recorded many times. The V gene is TRBV7-2, the J gene TRBJ1-4; unclear D gene. The CDR3 runs to 14 residues. Germline lookup yields CDR1 SGHTA and CDR2 FQGNSA. V dropped 1 base and J dropped 5 bases, with 8 bases sitting between them. CDR3 nucleotide sequence: TGTGCCAGCAGCTTAGGAGGGCGCAATGAAAAACTGTTTTTT. Its protein is CASSLGGRNEKLFF.

The J gene is TRBJ1-5, the V gene TRBV6-1; TRBD1 aligns across 7 bases. The CDR3 runs 16 residues. The germline V gene has CDR1 MNHNS and CDR2 SASEGT. V was pared by 6 bases and J by 1 base, with 9 bases of the junction left unmatched. The CDR3 here is CASRPHQGGSNQPQHF. CDR3 coding DNA: TGTGCCAGCAGACCTCATCAGGGGGGCAGCAATCAGCCCCAGCATTTT.

This clonotype was observed a few times. This sequence joins TRBV29-1 and TRBJ1-3, with D uncertain. Trimming left V 3 bases short and J 0 bases short, with 3 bases between. CDR1 SQVTM and CDR2 ANQGSEA come from the germline V gene. This CDR3 has 12 residues. This CDR3 is CSVEISGNTIYF. CDR3 bases: TGCAGCGTTGAGATCTCTGGAAACACCATATATTTT.

This clonotype was found many times. The chain carries TRBV2 and TRBJ1-2; 7 bases match TRBD1. In germline, CDR1 is SNHLY, CDR2 FYNNEI. CDR3 length equals 12 residues. The V gene end was trimmed by 7 bases and the J gene end by 8 bases; junction bases not matched to a gene: 7. Here the CDR3 DNA reads TGTGCCAGCACCGCTGGACAGGCCGGCTACACCTTC. As protein: CASTAGQAGYTF.

This clonotype was observed a few times. The chain joins TRBV11-1 to TRBJ2-7; D possibly matches TRBD1 or TRBD2 (6 bases each). The CDR3 runs to 12 residues. CDR1 is SGHAT, CDR2 FQDESV, per germline (reference sequence). Trimming pared 3 bases from V and 7 bases from J, leaving 10 bases between. Here the CDR3 DNA reads TGTGCCAGCAGCTTGGAGGGGGTGGAGCAGTACTTC. Protein: CASSLEGVEQYF.

The gene calls are TRBV7-3 and TRBJ2-7, with D perhaps TRBD2 (5 bases). Germline lookup yields CDR1 SGHTA and CDR2 FQGTGA. Trimming cost V 2 bases and J 0 bases, with 11 bases left between them. There are 15 residues in the CDR3. CDR3: CASSLLAGDSYEQYF. DNA for the CDR3: TGTGCCAGCAGCTTACTCGCGGGTGACTCCTACGAGCAGTACTTC.

This sequence joins TRBV5-1 and TRBJ1-2; D perhaps matches TRBD1 (5 bases). The V end lost 5 bases, the J end lost 2 bases, and 13 bases lay between the germline ends. This CDR3 is 14 amino acids long. Germline V CDR1 and CDR2: SGHRS, YFSETQ. CDR3 sequence reads: CASRHAGTNYGYTF. The CDR3 region has the DNA TGCGCCAGCAGACATGCAGGGACGAACTATGGCTACACCTTC.

This clonotype turned up a few times. J is TRBJ2-3 and V is TRBV6-1; D gene uncertain. The CDR3 extends over 12 amino acids. Germline V lookup: CDR1 MNHNS, CDR2 SASEGT. V lost 0 bases, J lost 5 bases, and 3 bases lay in between. CDR3 protein: CASSEAGDTQYF. CDR3 sequence (DNA): TGTGCCAGCAGTGAAGCTGGAGATACGCAGTATTTT.

The J gene is TRBJ2-1, the V gene TRBV12-3 or TRBV12-4; 13 bases align to TRBD2. The CDR3 totals 15 residues. V lost 7 bases to trimming and J lost 8 bases; unmatched junction nucleotides: 8. In nucleotides, the CDR3 is TGTGCCAGCACGACTAGCGGGAGGCCTAGGGATGAGCAGTTCTTC. Translation gives CASTTSGRPRDEQFF.

The rearrangement links TRBV10-3 to TRBJ2-5; D may be TRBD1 (7 bases). CDR1 is ENHRY and CDR2 is SYGVKD in the germline V gene. V was clipped by 2 bases and J by 5 bases, with 12 bases between them. This CDR3 has 14 amino acids. As DNA, the CDR3 is TGTGCCATCAGTGAGACACAGGGGAGGGAGACCCAGTACTTC. It yields the protein CAISETQGRETQYF.

The gene calls are TRBV3-1 and TRBJ2-2; possibly TRBD1 for D (5 bases). This CDR3 spans 19 amino acids. The germline V gene encodes CDR1 LGHDT and CDR2 YNNKEL (reference sequence). V was clipped by 0 bases and J by 0 bases, with 17 bases between them. The CDR3 loop is CASSQEQTDIWANTGELFF. DNA for the CDR3: TGTGCCAGCAGCCAAGAACAGACGGACATATGGGCGAACACCGGGGAGCTGTTTTTT.

The sample holds many counts of this clonotype. This rearrangement joins TRBV6-9 to TRBJ2-7; D ambiguous. The length of the CDR3 is 14 residues. V was shortened by 3 bases and J by 1 base, with 10 bases between the two germline ends. Germline values: CDR1 MNHGY, CDR2 SVAAGI. This CDR3 is CASSYGRLSYEQYF. In DNA form, the CDR3 reads TGTGCCAGCAGTTACGGACGGCTGTCCTACGAGCAGTACTTC.

This clonotype came up a few times. The CDR3 DNA sequence: TGTGCCTGTACCACAGGACATACTTTCCAAGAGACCCAGTACTTC. Translation: CACTTGHTFQETQYF. V gene TRBV30 combines with J gene TRBJ2-5; a weak D match, TRBD1 (5 bases). The CDR3 is 15 amino acids. Germline CDR1 and CDR2: GTSNPN and SVGIG (reference sequence). Trimming removed 6 bases from V and 1 base from J, with 18 bases in between.

This clonotype was found once. The genes are TRBV7-9 and TRBJ1-1, with D tentatively TRBD1 (6 bases). Trimming left V 5 bases short and J 4 bases short, with 17 bases between. Germline V gives CDR1 SEHNR, CDR2 FQNEAQ (reference sequence). CDR3 length: 15 residues. This CDR3 reads CASSTLQGGSTEAFF. CDR3 coding DNA: TGTGCCAGCAGCACCCTACAGGGTGGGAGCACTGAAGCTTTCTTT. The entire variable domain, with the rest obtained from reference TRBV7-9 and TRBJ1-1, is as follows: DTGVSQNPRHKITKRGQNVTFRCDPISEHNRLYWYRQTLGQGPEFLTYFQNEAQLEKSRLLSDRFSAERPKGSFSTLEIQRTEQGDSAMYLCASSTLQGGSTEAFFGQGTRLTVV.

The table lists this clonotype with a few counts. V gene TRBV19 combines with J gene TRBJ1-2; possibly TRBD1 for D (5 bases). With 9 bases removed from V and 7 bases from J, the gap between germline ends came to 15 bases. Looked up from germline, CDR1 is LNHDA and CDR2 is SQIVND (reference sequence). The CDR3 sequence is 12 residues long. CDR3 protein: CASNPRAGGYTF. The CDR3 nucleotides read TGTGCCAGCAATCCCAGGGCAGGTGGCTACACCTTC.

With respect to this clonotype: At one end, the junction sequence differs from germline, possibly due to a read error. V gene TRBV7-9 combines with J gene TRBJ2-6; 9 positions agree with TRBD1. Germline V gene lookup returns CDR1 SEHNR and CDR2 FQNEAQ (reference sequence). This CDR3 comprises 16 residues. Here the CDR3 reads CARSKTGGAGANVLTF. The CDR3 coding sequence is TGTGCCCGCAGTAAGACAGGGGGTGCCGGGGCCAACGTCCTGACTTTC.

The sample holds a few counts of this clonotype. The V call is TRBV6-5, the J call TRBJ2-7; no clear D. The CDR3 runs to 15 residues. V lost 0 bases and J lost 7, with 16 bases in between. Per the germline V gene, CDR1 is MNHEY and CDR2 is SVGAGI. CDR3 nucleotides: TGTGCCAGCAGTTACTCCGGGCCAGGAGTGGGAGAGCAGTACTTC. Protein sequence: CASSYSGPGVGEQYF.